The source of this TCR beta chain is a study of CD4 and CD8 cells across lung adenocarcinoma regions. Each CDR3 protein gets one entry after TCRdb re-called the PCR reads with MiXCR. The table has 12,000 to 15,000 distinct CDR3 sequences, about 48% seen once. Germline CDR1 is MNHNS and CDR2 is SASEGT. The CDR3 runs 14 residues. This chain uses TRBV6-1 with TRBJ2-4; D not certain. The J call may be mistaken, given a closer DNA end match to TRBJ2-7. Material for sequencing was CD4+ T cells from the center of a lung tumor. The TCR sequence derives from a male donor with lung adenocarcinoma. The CD4 and CD8 labels of this study may be unreliable. The CDR3 here is CASSDAAYLYEQYF. For the CDR3, the DNA is TGTGCCAGCAGTGACGCAGCTTATCTCTACGAGCAGTACTTC.